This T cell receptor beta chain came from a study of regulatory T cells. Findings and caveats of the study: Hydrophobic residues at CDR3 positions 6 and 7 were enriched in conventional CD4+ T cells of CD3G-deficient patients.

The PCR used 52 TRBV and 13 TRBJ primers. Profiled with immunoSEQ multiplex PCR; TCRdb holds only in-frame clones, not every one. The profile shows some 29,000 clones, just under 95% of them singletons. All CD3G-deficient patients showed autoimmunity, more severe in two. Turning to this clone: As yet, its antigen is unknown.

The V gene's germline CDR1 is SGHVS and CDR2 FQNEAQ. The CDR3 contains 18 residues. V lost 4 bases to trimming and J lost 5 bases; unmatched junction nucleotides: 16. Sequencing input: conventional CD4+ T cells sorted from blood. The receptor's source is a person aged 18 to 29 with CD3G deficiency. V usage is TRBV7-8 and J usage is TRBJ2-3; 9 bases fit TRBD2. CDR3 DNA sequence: TGTGCCAGCAGCTCAAACCCCCTGCTAGCGGGAATGAGAGATACGCAGTATTTT. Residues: CASSSNPLLAGMRDTQYF.